This TCR beta chain was profiled in a study of blood T cells in healthy people across ages. V shed 3 bases, J shed 4 bases, and the junction held 4 bases outside the gene matches. The CDR3 loop spans 15 amino acids. Germline V gives CDR1 LGHDT, CDR2 YNNKEL (reference sequence). Next came a second PCR, run for about 6 to 12 cycles, which used a sample-barcoded 5' primer along with a J-beta primer mix. Every cDNA molecule carried a tag from a template-switch adaptor bearing 12 random nucleotides. MiXCR, applied by TCRdb to the 5' RACE reads, yields one record per CDR3 protein. The sample includes about 680,000 distinct CDR3 sequences, about half of them seen just once. The donors, all healthy, were Caucasians living in Russia, aged roughly 6 to 90. PBMCs were isolated at a quantity of at least 7 million per sample.

The chain employs TRBV3-1 and TRBJ2-5, with 11 bases lining up with TRBD2. The sequence derives from an older woman in good health. The sequenced sample consisted of blood. CDR3 in DNA: TGTGCCAGCAGCCACCCCCTAGCGGGAGGAGAGACCCAGTACTTC. This translates into CASSHPLAGGETQYF.